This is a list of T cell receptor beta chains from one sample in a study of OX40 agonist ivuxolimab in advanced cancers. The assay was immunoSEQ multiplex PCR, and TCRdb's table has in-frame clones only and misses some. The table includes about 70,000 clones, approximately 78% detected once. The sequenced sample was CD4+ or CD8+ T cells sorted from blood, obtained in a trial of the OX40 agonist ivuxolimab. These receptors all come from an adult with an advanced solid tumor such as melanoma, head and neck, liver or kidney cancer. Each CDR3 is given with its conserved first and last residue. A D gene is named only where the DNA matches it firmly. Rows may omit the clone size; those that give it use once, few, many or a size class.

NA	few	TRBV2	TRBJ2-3	CASSGYTDTQYF	TGTGCCAGCAGTGGATACACAGATACGCAGTATTTT
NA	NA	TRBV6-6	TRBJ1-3	CASSTYRNTIYF	TGTGCCAGCAGTACCTACCGTAACACCATATATTTT
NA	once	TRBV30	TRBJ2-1	CAWSVAGTEQFF	TGTGCCTGGAGTGTAGCAGGGACCGAGCAGTTCTTC
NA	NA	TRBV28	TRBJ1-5	CASRKSTGGRNQPQHF	TGTGCCAGCAGAAAAAGTACAGGTGGCCGCAATCAGCCCCAGCATTTT
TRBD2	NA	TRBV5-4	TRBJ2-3	CASSRGGPADTQYF	TGTGCCAGCAGCCGGGGGGGCCCAGCAGATACGCAGTATTTT
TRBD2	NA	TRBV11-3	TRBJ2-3	CASSSSSTSGGPYSTDTQYF	TGTGCCAGCAGCTCCTCATCGACTAGCGGGGGACCATATAGCACAGATACGCAGTATTTT
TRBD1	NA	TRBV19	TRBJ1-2	CASSIRTGGHYGYTF	TGTGCCAGTAGTATAAGGACAGGGGGCCACTATGGCTACACCTTC
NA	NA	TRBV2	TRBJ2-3	CASSRDSEGTQYF	TGTGCCAGCAGCCGGGACTCGGAGGGCACGCAGTATTTT
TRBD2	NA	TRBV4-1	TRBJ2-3	CASSQDQEVAGGSTDTQYF	TGCGCCAGCAGCCAAGACCAGGAGGTAGCGGGGGGGAGCACAGATACGCAGTATTTT
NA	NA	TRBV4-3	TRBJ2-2	CASSQDRGRASLTGELFF	TGCGCCAGCAGCCAAGATAGAGGCAGGGCCTCGCTCACCGGGGAGCTGTTTTTT
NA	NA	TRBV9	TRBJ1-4	CASSVGGNEKLFF	TGTGCCAGCAGCGTTGGCGGCAATGAAAAACTGTTTTTT
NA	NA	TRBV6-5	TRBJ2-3	CASKGPGSTDTQYF	TGTGCCAGCAAGGGTCCAGGGAGCACCGATACGCAGTATTTT
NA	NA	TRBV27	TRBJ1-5	CASSSLSPRGQPQHF	TGTGCCAGCAGCTCACTGTCACCCAGAGGGCAGCCCCAGCATTTT